These 9 T cell receptor beta chains came from one sample sequenced in a study of T cell repertoires in cytomegalovirus infection. A single record per CDR3 protein comes from TCRdb applying MiXCR to the reads. Of about 700,000 distinct CDR3 sequences listed, around 35% are singletons. No cognate antigen is known for these TCRs. Sequencing was performed on cultured PBMCs, taken from culture after CMV antigen stimulation. All receptors come from a human donor in good health (CMV status not recorded). Some clones in this sample may be carry-over from other donors' samples.

The rearrangement joins TRBV18 to TRBJ1-2; D is uncertain. Germline lookup yields CDR1 KGHSH and CDR2 LQKENI. The V and J ends lost 2 bases and 8 bases respectively, with 12 bases between them. This CDR3 is built from 13 residues. The CDR3 DNA is TGTGCCAGCTCACCAGCAGTTACTGCCGGCTACACCTTC. Its translation: CASSPAVTAGYTF.

A note on this clonotype: This may be a read error, as it is one base from a much larger clone. The final CDR3 position lacks the conserved phenylalanine or tryptophan, pointing to a likely read error. The V gene is TRBV7-2, the J gene TRBJ2-6; D gene uncertain. Germline values: CDR1 SGHTA, CDR2 FQGNSA. The CDR3 covers 17 residues. The germline V and J ends were trimmed by 1 base and 4 bases, with 14 bases remaining between them. The CDR3 reads CASSLGLSVSGANVLTS. The CDR3 DNA sequence: TGTGCCAGCAGCTTAGGTCTATCGGTTTCGGGGGCCAACGTCCTGACTTCC.

V usage is TRBV20-1 and J usage is TRBJ1-6; D is perhaps TRBD1 (5 bases). The CDR3 has 15 residues. The germline V gene encodes CDR1 DFQATT and CDR2 SNEGSKA (reference sequence). Trimming took 3 bases from V and 4 from J, leaving 13 bases between them. The CDR3 DNA reads TGCAGTGCTAGCCTGATGGGACTTTATAATTCACCCCTCCACTTT. Encoded protein: CSASLMGLYNSPLHF.

This clonotype showed up just a few times. This chain uses TRBV5-4 with TRBJ2-2; TRBD1 matches at 7 bases. Per the germline V gene, CDR1 is SGHNT and CDR2 is YYREEE (reference sequence). The CDR3 consists of 16 residues. The junction had 10 bases not matched to a gene; V was cut back by 4 bases and J by 4 bases. The CDR3 DNA sequence: TGTGCCAGCAGCGAAAACGGACAGGCCGTCACCGGGGAGCTGTTTTTT. Protein sequence: CASSENGQAVTGELFF.

The genes are TRBV11-2 and TRBJ2-7; the D gene could be TRBD1 or TRBD2 (6 bases each). The CDR3 totals 17 residues. The V and J ends lost 2 bases and 3 bases respectively, with 20 bases between them. In germline, CDR1 is SGHAT, CDR2 FQNNGV. The CDR3 sequence is CASSLIGTVGGYYEQYF. The CDR3 DNA sequence: TGTGCCAGCAGCTTAATCGGCACAGTCGGGGGCTACTACGAGCAGTACTTC.

The chain uses TRBV6-1 and TRBJ1-4, with 9 bases aligning to TRBD1. Germline V gene lookup returns CDR1 MNHNS and CDR2 SASEGT. The V and J ends lost 3 bases and 9 bases, in that order; junction bases with no gene match: 2. The CDR3 runs 13 residues. The CDR3 DNA follows: TGTGCCAGCAGTGAGGGGACAGGGCAAAAACTGTTTTTT. Its protein is CASSEGTGQKLFF.

This clonotype has more than one count but fewer than ten. The chain has TRBV7-8 and TRBJ2-2, with D perhaps TRBD2 (5 bases). The CDR3 sequence is 15 residues long. Germline V gives CDR1 SGHVS, CDR2 FQNEAQ. V lost 5 bases, J lost 6 bases, and 16 bases lay in between. The CDR3 loop reads CASSLLGGAPGELFF. The CDR3 DNA is TGTGCCAGCAGCCTTCTCGGAGGAGCTCCCGGGGAGCTGTTTTTT. Complete variable domain (other parts from reference TRBV7-8 and TRBJ2-2): GAGVSQSPRYKVAKRGQDVALRCDPISGHVSLFWYQQALGQGPEFLTYFQNEAQLDKSGLPSDRFFAERPEGSVSTLKIQRTQQEDSAVYLCASSLLGGAPGELFFGEGSRLTVL.

The chain employs TRBV6-1 and TRBJ2-7; D is unresolved. V lost 5 bases and J lost 5, with 10 bases in between. CDR1 is MNHNS and CDR2 is SASEGT in the germline V gene. The CDR3 length is 12 residues. DNA for the CDR3: TGTGCCAGCAGTCACCGTGGGAACGAGCAGTACTTC. This gives the protein CASSHRGNEQYF.

This clonotype was picked up a small number of times. The chain employs TRBV28 and TRBJ1-2; the D is unclear. Trimming removed 1 base from V and 5 bases from J, with 11 bases in between. In germline, CDR1 is MDHEN, CDR2 SYDVKM. The length of the CDR3 is 14 residues. DNA for the CDR3: TGTGCCAGCAGTTTATCGTCGACGGAATATGGCTACACCTTC. Translation: CASSLSSTEYGYTF.